The sequence of this T cell receptor beta chain was determined in a study of response to subunit inactivated influenza vaccine. Study results and limitations: With each seasonal influenza vaccination, the authors suggested, few new T cells are recruited.

The V end lost 3 bases, the J end lost 2 bases, and 16 bases lay between the germline ends. Germline V CDR1 and CDR2: SGHRS, YFSETQ. CDR3 length: 16 amino acids. This clonotype was detected many times. Its matching antigen is unknown. MiXCR was run by TCRdb on the RT-PCR reads, yielding one entry per CDR3 protein. The sample carries around 540,000 distinct CDR3 sequences, over 9.5% recorded once. The clonotype was recovered from a man between 45 and 60 years old who received an inactivated influenza vaccine. The sample was PBMCs from blood, taken on the day of vaccination. The gene calls are TRBV5-1 and TRBJ2-3, with a possible D match to TRBD1 (6 bases). In DNA, the CDR3 is TGCGCCAGCAGCTCCCAACCGGGACAAATCACAGATACGCAGTATTTT. Translated, it gives CASSSQPGQITDTQYF.